Presented here are 21 T cell receptor beta chains from one specimen sequenced in a study of shared clonotypes between healthy human individuals. The method was immunoSEQ multiplex PCR; TCRdb's version includes in-frame clones alone and lacks a portion of them. Among some 2,000,000 clones listed, approximately 94% were seen once. The sequencing input was naive CD4+ T cells sorted from blood. Subset reported: CD45RA+ positively selected. All receptors come from a man aged 18 to 35 in good health.

The chain carries TRBV5-1 and TRBJ2-2, with 10 bases fitting TRBD2. Germline trimming cut 4 bases from V and 4 bases from J; bases unmatched to any gene: 4. This CDR3 is built from 15 residues. CDR1 SGHRS and CDR2 YFSETQ come from the germline V gene. CDR3 sequence reads: CASSELAGSTGELFF. The CDR3 nucleotides read TGCGCCAGCAGCGAACTAGCGGGGAGCACCGGGGAGCTGTTTTTT.

With respect to this clone: At one boundary the junction diverges from the germline segment, which might be a read error. The chain couples TRBV5-1 to TRBJ2-5; TRBD1 agrees at 7 bases. Germline V CDR1 and CDR2: SGHRS, YFSETQ. CDR3 length: 15 amino acids. CDR3 protein: CASSFLQGDQGTQYF. CDR3 coding DNA: TGCGCCAGCAGCTTTTTGCAGGGGGACCAAGGGACCCAGTACTTC.

Concerning this clone itself: At one of its ends the junction is not consistent with the germline gene, which may arise from a read error. This chain uses TRBV18 with TRBJ2-7; perhaps TRBD2 as D (5 bases). From germline, CDR1 is KGHSH and CDR2 LQKENI. The CDR3 totals 13 residues. CDR3 sequence: CASSPSRGMDGNF. DNA for the CDR3: TGTGCCAGCTCACCATCCCGGGGTATGGACGGGAACTTC.

This chain connects TRBV4-1 to TRBJ2-1; possibly TRBD2 for D (6 bases). Per the germline V gene, CDR1 is MGHRA and CDR2 is YSYEKL. The CDR3 runs 13 residues. The V end was cut by 4 bases, the J end by 7 bases, with 11 bases between. CDR3 sequence: CASSPLAWNEQFF. The CDR3 DNA reads TGCGCCAGCAGCCCCCTAGCGTGGAATGAGCAGTTCTTC.

The rearrangement links TRBV21-1 to TRBJ1-3. TRBV21-1 corresponds to a pseudogene. This CDR3 spans 19 amino acids. The CDR3 sequence is CASSKDADTQSFSGNTIYF. The DNA of the CDR3 is TGTGCCAGCAGCAAAGATGCGGATACACAATCTTTCTCTGGAAACACCATATATTTT.

The genes are TRBV7-2 and TRBJ1-6; no clear D. Trimming took 5 bases from V and 9 from J, leaving 17 bases between them. The CDR3 runs 15 residues. CDR1 and CDR2 from the germline V gene are SGHTA and FQGNSA. CDR3 bases: TGTGCCAGCAGCCTACCCCCAACCCGGGGTTCACCCCTCCACTTT. Translated: CASSLPPTRGSPLHF.

The gene calls are TRBV2 and TRBJ1-1; tentative D call: TRBD1 (5 bases). CDR3 length equals 15 residues. Germline CDR1 reads SNHLY; CDR2 reads FYNNEI. V lost 6 bases and J lost 1, with 15 bases in between. CDR3 region: CASRQDGAGNTEAFF. For the CDR3, the DNA is TGTGCCAGCAGACAGGACGGGGCCGGGAACACTGAAGCTTTCTTT. Supplemented by reference TRBV2 and TRBJ1-1, the full variable domain reads EPEVTQTPSHQVTQMGQEVILRCVPISNHLYFYWYRQILGQKVEFLVSFYNNEISEKSEIFDDQFSVERPDGSNFTLKIRSTKLEDSAMYFCASRQDGAGNTEAFFGQGTRLTVV.

The gene calls are TRBV2 and TRBJ2-7, with 8 bases identical to TRBD1. Germline V lookup: CDR1 SNHLY, CDR2 FYNNEI. The CDR3 loop spans 14 amino acids. With V trimmed by 4 bases and J by 5 bases, 7 bases remained unmatched. CDR3 loop: CASSVQDRVHEQYF. CDR3 nucleotides: TGTGCCAGCAGTGTCCAGGACAGGGTTCACGAGCAGTACTTC.

This chain joins TRBV6-6 and TRBJ1-2; 7 bases are shared with TRBD1. CDR3 size: 15 residues. V was pared by 6 bases and J by 5 bases, with 12 bases of the junction left unmatched. The germline gives CDR1 MNHNY, CDR2 SVGAGI (reference sequence). The CDR3 DNA reads as TGTGCCAGCAGCCCCAACCGACAGGGCCTTTATGGCTACACCTTC. Encoded protein: CASSPNRQGLYGYTF.

This chain connects TRBV4-1 to TRBJ2-3; TRBD2 matches at 8 bases. Per germline, CDR1 MGHRA and CDR2 YSYEKL. The CDR3 loop spans 15 amino acids. The J segment lost 6 bases and the V segment lost 0 bases, leaving 5 bases of the junction unmatched. In DNA form, the CDR3 reads TGCGCCAGCAGCCAAGATGGGACTAGAAGCGATACGCAGTATTTT. It encodes CASSQDGTRSDTQYF.

This clone was detected once. The J gene is TRBJ1-5, the V gene TRBV4-1; D unresolved. The length of the CDR3 is 15 residues. Germline values: CDR1 MGHRA, CDR2 YSYEKL. Between the trimmed V and J ends, which lost 0 bases and 2 bases, there was a span of 8 bases. The CDR3 reads CASSQDNIGNQPQHF. CDR3 DNA sequence: TGCGCCAGCAGCCAAGATAACATCGGCAATCAGCCCCAGCATTTT.

The gene calls are TRBV27 and TRBJ1-6, with unresolved D. The CDR3 loop spans 15 amino acids. Trimming shortened V by 5 bases and J by 7 bases, and 15 bases separated the two germline ends. Looked up from germline, CDR1 is MNHEY and CDR2 is SMNVEV (reference sequence). The CDR3 here is CASSRFRLGNSPLHF. CDR3 nucleotides: TGTGCCAGCAGTCGATTTCGCTTGGGGAATTCACCCCTCCACTTT.

The chain joins TRBV11-2 to TRBJ1-2; the D is unclear. Germline CDR1 is SGHAT and CDR2 is FQNNGV. This CDR3 region has 13 residues. V was trimmed by 1 base and J by 1 base, leaving 4 bases between them. The CDR3 here is CASSLAVNYGYTF. The CDR3 DNA reads TGTGCCAGCAGCTTAGCGGTTAACTATGGCTACACCTTC.

The table lists this clone with a few counts. V gene TRBV2 combines with J gene TRBJ1-6, with 8 bases matching TRBD1. Losses at the gene ends were 4 bases for V and 9 bases for J; bases not matched to a gene: 5. There are 14 residues in the CDR3. Germline V gene sequence: CDR1 SNHLY, CDR2 FYNNEI. The CDR3 DNA follows: TGTGCCAGCAGTGCGGGACAGGACAGTTCACCCCTCCACTTT. It codes for CASSAGQDSSPLHF.

This chain uses TRBV7-3 with TRBJ1-1; 8 positions agree with TRBD1. Germline values: CDR1 SGHTA, CDR2 FQGTGA. Losses at the gene ends were 5 bases for V and 4 bases for J; bases not matched to a gene: 6. The CDR3 has 14 amino acids. As DNA, the CDR3 is TGTGCCAGCAGCCCAGGGGGCCCGGGCACTGAAGCTTTCTTT. This sequence encodes CASSPGGPGTEAFF.

V gene TRBV19 combines with J gene TRBJ1-1; maybe TRBD1 (5 bases). This CDR3 region has 12 residues. Trimming pared 8 bases from V and 5 bases from J, leaving 12 bases between. Germline CDR1 LNHDA, CDR2 SQIVND (reference sequence). The CDR3 sequence: CASGTLRTEAFF. DNA for the CDR3: TGTGCCAGTGGGACCTTGAGAACTGAAGCTTTCTTT. Together with reference TRBV19 and TRBJ1-1, the CDR3 gives the full variable domain: DGGITQSPKYLFRKEGQNVTLSCEQNLNHDAMYWYRQDPGQGLRLIYYSQIVNDFQKGDIAEGYSVSREKKESFPLTVTSAQKNPTAFYLCASGTLRTEAFFGQGTRLTVV.

This sequence joins TRBV9 and TRBJ1-3; 7 bases map to TRBD1. Unmatched junction bases numbered 7, after V lost 3 bases and J lost 4 bases. The CDR3 extends over 15 amino acids. Looked up from germline, CDR1 is SGDLS and CDR2 is YYNGEE. The CDR3 here is CASSAMTGKGNTIYF. In nucleotides, the CDR3 is TGTGCCAGCAGCGCTATGACAGGGAAGGGAAACACCATATATTTT. Variable domain in full (rest from reference TRBV9 and TRBJ1-3): DSGVTQTPKHLITATGQRVTLRCSPRSGDLSVYWYQQSLDQGLQFLIQYYNGEERAKGNILERFSAQQFPDLHSELNLSSLELGDSALYFCASSAMTGKGNTIYFGEGSWLTVV.

This chain uses TRBV5-1 with TRBJ2-1; 7 bases match TRBD2. The CDR3 is 11 amino acids. The trim removed 7 bases at V and 10 bases at J, leaving 5 bases unmatched. Germline loops: CDR1 SGHRS, CDR2 YFSETQ. This CDR3 reads CASLLGLEQFF. CDR3 DNA sequence: TGCGCCAGCCTGCTGGGACTAGAGCAGTTCTTC. Variable domain in full (rest from reference TRBV5-1 and TRBJ2-1): KAGVTQTPRYLIKTRGQQVTLSCSPISGHRSVSWYQQTPGQGLQFLFEYFSETQRNKGNFPGRFSGRQFSNSRSEMNVSTLELGDSALYLCASLLGLEQFFGPGTRLTVL.

This clone was detected only once. This chain uses TRBV7-9 with TRBJ2-7, with D uncertain. CDR1 and CDR2 from the germline V gene are SEHNR and FQNEAQ (reference sequence). The CDR3 has 16 amino acids. V gave up 1 base and J gave up 0 bases, with 13 bases separating them. CDR3 residues: CASSLEPGTSSYEQYF. The CDR3 DNA follows: TGTGCCAGCAGCTTAGAGCCAGGAACCTCCTCCTACGAGCAGTACTTC.

Turning to this clone: Other nucleotide sequences from this sample produce the same CDR3. The chain joins TRBV18 to TRBJ2-7, with D hard to call. The CDR3 extends over 12 amino acids. Germline CDR1 KGHSH, CDR2 LQKENI. Trimming left V 2 bases short and J 2 bases short, with 4 bases between. The CDR3 nucleotides are TGTGCCAGCTCACCAGGAGCCTACGAGCAGTACTTC. This encodes CASSPGAYEQYF. Based on the CDR3 plus reference TRBV18 and TRBJ2-7, the full variable domain is NAGVMQNPRHLVRRRGQEARLRCSPMKGHSHVYWYRQLPEEGLKFMVYLQKENIIDESGMPKERFSAEFPKEGPSILRIQQVVRGDSAAYFCASSPGAYEQYFGPGTRLTVT.

This clone was seen just once. The chain links TRBV15 to TRBJ2-1; maybe TRBD2 (5 bases). The ends were cut back, 1 base at V and 6 bases at J, with 10 bases in the middle. This CDR3 is built from 14 residues. Germline V gene lookup returns CDR1 LNHNV and CDR2 YYDKDF (reference sequence). CDR3: CATSRGGRGNEQFF. The CDR3 DNA is TGTGCCACCAGCAGAGGCGGGCGAGGCAATGAGCAGTTCTTC.